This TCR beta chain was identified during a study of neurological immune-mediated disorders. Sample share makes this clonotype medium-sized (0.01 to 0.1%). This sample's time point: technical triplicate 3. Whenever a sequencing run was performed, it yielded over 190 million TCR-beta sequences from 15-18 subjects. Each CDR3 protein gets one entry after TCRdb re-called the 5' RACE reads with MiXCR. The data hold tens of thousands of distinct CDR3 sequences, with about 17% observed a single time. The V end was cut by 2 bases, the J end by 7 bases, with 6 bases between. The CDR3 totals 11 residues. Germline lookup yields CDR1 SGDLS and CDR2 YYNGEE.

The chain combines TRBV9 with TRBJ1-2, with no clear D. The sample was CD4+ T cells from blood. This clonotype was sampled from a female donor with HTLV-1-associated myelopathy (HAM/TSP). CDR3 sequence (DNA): TGTGCCAGCAGCGTCGCTGGTGGCTACACCTTC. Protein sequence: CASSVAGGYTF.